One and the same sample provided the 28 T cell receptor beta chains below, sequenced in a study of T cells in Graves' hyperthyroidism and ophthalmopathy (dated by TCRdb to between 2018 and 2021). The library relied on multiplex PCR. The sequencer was an Illumina HiSeq 2000. The TCR beta CDR3 regions were amplified from the RNA transcripts. The first round of RT-PCR for the TCR CDR3 was performed with the HTBI primer set and the Qiagen OneStep RT-PCR kit. The public reads were reanalyzed by TCRdb: fastp trimming at Q25, MiXCR alignment, in-frame beta chains only. Identical CDR3 proteins give one entry, which carries the most common genes and DNA. This sample has roughly 380,000 distinct CDR3 sequences in its table, and 13% of those were observed once. The top ten clones comprise less than 25% of the sample. Sequencing was done on a sample of blood. All receptors come from a man younger than 40 with Graves' hyperthyroidism that later progressed to Graves' ophthalmopathy.

This clonotype was detected ten times or more. The V call is TRBV20-1, the J call TRBJ2-5, with 9 bases matching TRBD2. CDR3 length equals 15 residues. CDR1 DFQATT and CDR2 SNEGSKA come from the germline V gene (reference sequence). V was pared by 3 bases and J by 1 base, with 6 bases of the junction left unmatched. CDR3 amino acids: CSASGTSYPQETQYF. The DNA for the CDR3 is TGCAGTGCTAGCGGGACTAGCTATCCCCAAGAGACCCAGTACTTC.

Regarding this clonotype: This could be a read error, since a much larger clone is one nucleotide away. CDR3 in DNA: TGTCCCAGCAGGGGGACAGGGACGGACACCATATATTTT. This gives the protein CPSRGTGTDTIYF. This chain uses TRBV2 with TRBJ1-3, with 9 bases identical to TRBD1. Germline V lookup: CDR1 SNHLY, CDR2 FYNNEI. This CDR3 is built from 13 residues.

This chain links TRBV19 with TRBJ1-6; D might be TRBD1 (5 bases). The germline V gene has CDR1 LNHDA and CDR2 SQIVND (reference sequence). Trimming stripped 6 bases from V and 10 bases from J, with 16 bases between. The CDR3 runs to 14 residues. The CDR3 coding sequence is TGTGCCAGTAGCCCGGACACAACGGGATCACCCCTCCACTTT. Translation: CASSPDTTGSPLHF. The full variable domain, rest sourced from reference TRBV19 and TRBJ1-6, is DGGITQSPKYLFRKEGQNVTLSCEQNLNHDAMYWYRQDPGQGLRLIYYSQIVNDFQKGDIAEGYSVSREKKESFPLTVTSAQKNPTAFYLCASSPDTTGSPLHFGNGTRLTVT.

A few counts support this clonotype. A junction boundary mismatches the germline segment, possibly from a read error. The chain links TRBV7-7 to TRBJ2-5, with TRBD1 matching 12 bases. Germline values: CDR1 SSHAT, CDR2 FNYEAQ (reference sequence). There are 15 residues in the CDR3. Written as DNA, the CDR3 is TGTGCTAGCAGCTTCGGGACAGGGGGCTTGGAGACCCAGTACTTC. Its protein product is CASSFGTGGLETQYF.

The table lists this clonotype with a few counts. The chain couples TRBV29-1 to TRBJ1-2; 8 bases match TRBD1. V gave up 4 bases and J gave up 5 bases; unmatched junction bases: 3. CDR3 length: 12 amino acids. CDR1 and CDR2 from the germline V gene are SQVTM and ANQGSEA. CDR3 bases: TGCAGCGTTGTCAGGGGGCAATATGGCTACACCTTC. Translating it yields CSVVRGQYGYTF.

This clonotype was seen ten or more times. V usage is TRBV28 and J usage is TRBJ2-1; D is possibly TRBD2 (7 bases). Germline V gene sequence: CDR1 MDHEN, CDR2 SYDVKM. This CDR3 is built from 15 residues. Deletions cut 6 bases from V and 1 base from J, with 13 bases between. The CDR3 DNA reads TGTGCCAGCAGAAAGGGGGGAGGGTCCTACAATGAGCAGTTCTTC. Protein sequence: CASRKGGGSYNEQFF.

The chain uses TRBV14 and TRBJ1-2; 8 bases are a match to TRBD1. With V trimmed by 5 bases and J by 6 bases, 11 bases remained unmatched. Germline V gives CDR1 SGHDN, CDR2 FVKESK. The CDR3 is made up of 15 amino acids. The CDR3 protein is CASSKFSTGAHGYTF. The CDR3 nucleotides read TGTGCCAGCAGCAAATTCTCGACAGGGGCCCATGGCTACACCTTC.

In this sample, this clonotype turned up a few times. The chain employs TRBV10-3 and TRBJ1-5; 9 bases fit TRBD1. Trimming at V came to 6 bases and at J to 3 bases, leaving 6 bases not matched to a gene. The CDR3 sequence is 15 residues long. Looked up from germline, CDR1 is ENHRY and CDR2 is SYGVKD. The CDR3 bases are TGTGCCATCAGCCCGGGACAGGGATACAATCAGCCCCAGCATTTT. It translates to CAISPGQGYNQPQHF.

This clonotype was observed a few times. CDR3 DNA sequence: TGTGCCAGCAGCCATCGTCAGCGGGGGGTCACAGATACGCAGTATTTT. It codes for CASSHRQRGVTDTQYF. The chain employs TRBV6-2 or TRBV6-3 and TRBJ2-3; 9 positions agree with TRBD2. Germline V gene sequence: CDR1 MNHEY, CDR2 SVGEGT. Trimming at V came to 6 bases and at J to 2 bases, leaving 9 bases not matched to a gene. The CDR3 contains 16 residues.

As to this clonotype: One end of the junction does not line up with germline, which may come from a read error. V usage is TRBV6-5 and J usage is TRBJ1-2; tentative D call: TRBD1 (5 bases). The CDR3 spans 14 residues. The germline V gene encodes CDR1 MNHEY and CDR2 SVGAGI. The CDR3 sequence is CGSSYSQGNYGYTF. In nucleotides, the CDR3 is TGTGGCAGCAGTTATAGTCAGGGTAACTATGGCTACACCTTC.

Comments on this clonotype: The junction shows a germline mismatch at one end, possibly a read error. J is TRBJ2-1 and V is TRBV3-1; TRBD2 aligns across 13 bases. The CDR3 runs 15 residues. Germline V gene sequence: CDR1 LGHDT, CDR2 YNNKEL (reference sequence). CDR3 amino acids: CASRLAGGLYTEQFF. The CDR3 DNA is TGTGCCAGCAGACTAGCGGGGGGGCTATACACTGAGCAGTTCTTC.

This clonotype was recorded many times. The chain uses TRBV3-1 and TRBJ1-5; D remains ambiguous. Germline V lookup: CDR1 LGHDT, CDR2 YNNKEL (reference sequence). This CDR3 spans 12 amino acids. V was shortened by 3 bases and J by 6 bases, with 6 bases between the two germline ends. The CDR3 DNA follows: TGTGCCAGCAGCCAGATCGGTCAGCCCCAGCATTTT. Amino acid sequence: CASSQIGQPQHF.

This clonotype has more than one count but fewer than ten. The chain links TRBV3-1 to TRBJ1-1; D is possibly TRBD1 (5 bases). The CDR3 sequence is 15 residues long. Trimming cost V 4 bases and J 2 bases, with 14 bases left between them. The V gene's germline CDR1 is LGHDT and CDR2 YNNKEL (reference sequence). CDR3 protein: CASSPGVRGNTEAFF. The CDR3 DNA follows: TGTGCCAGCAGCCCAGGCGTAAGGGGAAACACTGAAGCTTTCTTT.

This clonotype occurred many times. The rearrangement uses TRBV3-1 and TRBJ2-3, with 7 bases aligning to TRBD2. The germline V gene has CDR1 LGHDT and CDR2 YNNKEL (reference sequence). The CDR3 is 15 residues long. The J segment lost 2 bases and the V segment lost 0 bases, leaving 2 bases of the junction unmatched. Here the CDR3 DNA reads TGTGCCAGCAGCCAAGACCGGGGGGTCACAGATACGCAGTATTTT. Translated: CASSQDRGVTDTQYF.

The rearrangement joins TRBV7-2 to TRBJ2-7; tentatively, D is TRBD1 (5 bases). Germline V gene data show CDR1 as SGHTA and CDR2 as FQGNSA. V lost 3 bases and J 3 bases, leaving 12 bases between the germline ends. CDR3 length: 14 amino acids. The CDR3 reads CASSLLAGHYEQYF. DNA of the CDR3: TGTGCCAGCAGCTTGCTGGCAGGGCACTACGAGCAGTACTTC.

In this sample, this clonotype turned up many times. The chain has TRBV12-3 or TRBV12-4 and TRBJ1-2; 8 bases fit TRBD1. The CDR3 runs 13 residues. Trimming at V came to 7 bases and at J to 2 bases, leaving 3 bases not matched to a gene. The chain's CDR3 is CASTTGGNYGYTF. Here the CDR3 DNA reads TGTGCCAGCACCACAGGGGGGAACTATGGCTACACCTTC.

This clonotype was seen repeatedly, ten times or more. The genes are TRBV11-2 and TRBJ2-7; the D is unclear. The germline CDR1 and CDR2 sequences are SGHAT and FQNNGV. CDR3 length equals 14 residues. The V and J ends lost 1 base and 3 bases respectively, with 10 bases between them. CDR3 sequence (DNA): TGTGCCAGCAGCTTAGGGGCGGACCGCTACGAGCAGTACTTC. It yields the protein CASSLGADRYEQYF.

The gene calls are TRBV7-6 and TRBJ1-1; 8 nucleotides match TRBD1. This CDR3 is 16 amino acids long. From germline, CDR1 is SGHVS and CDR2 FNYEAQ. Trimming took 0 bases from V and 5 from J; bases not matched to a gene: 8. Written as DNA, the CDR3 is TGTGCCAGCAGCTTAGCTACGGCAGGGGGCAGAACTGAAGCTTTCTTT. Encoded protein: CASSLATAGGRTEAFF.

This sequence joins TRBV5-4 and TRBJ2-6; D uncertain. The length of the CDR3 is 13 residues. The V gene's germline CDR1 is SGHNT and CDR2 YYREEE (reference sequence). The germline V and J ends were trimmed by 5 bases and 3 bases, with 6 bases remaining between them. CDR3 loop: CASRLIGANVLTF. CDR3 DNA: TGTGCCAGCAGGTTAATTGGGGCCAACGTCCTGACTTTC.

The table lists this clonotype with a few counts. This chain connects TRBV6-2 or TRBV6-3 to TRBJ1-6; D perhaps matches TRBD1 (5 bases). Trimming left V 8 bases short and J 5 bases short, with 13 bases between. This CDR3 region has 14 residues. In germline, CDR1 is MNHEY, CDR2 SVGEGT. CDR3 residues: CASAPARDNSPLHF. The CDR3 DNA sequence: TGTGCCAGCGCTCCCGCCAGGGATAATTCACCCCTCCACTTT.

The sample holds a few counts of this clonotype. This sequence joins TRBV29-1 and TRBJ2-3; TRBD1 is a possible D gene (7 bases). This CDR3 is built from 15 residues. In germline, CDR1 is SQVTM, CDR2 ANQGSEA. Trimming removed 3 bases at V and 4 bases at J, with 17 bases between. This CDR3 is CSVDEARGTSDTQYF. Written as DNA, the CDR3 is TGCAGCGTTGATGAGGCCAGGGGGACTTCAGATACGCAGTATTTT.

This clonotype was observed a few times. The chain combines TRBV7-8 with TRBJ1-5; TRBD1 matches at 9 bases. CDR3 size: 18 residues. The V gene's germline CDR1 is SGHVS and CDR2 FQNEAQ. With 1 base clipped from V and 5 bases from J, the junction kept 12 bases outside the gene matches. The CDR3 sequence is CASSLVGDRERRYQPQHF. CDR3 in DNA: TGTGCCAGCAGCTTAGTGGGGGACAGGGAAAGAAGGTATCAGCCCCAGCATTTT.

This chain joins TRBV10-3 and TRBJ1-1; D not resolved. CDR3 length equals 12 residues. V lost 7 bases and J 2 bases, leaving 8 bases between the germline ends. Germline V gene data show CDR1 as ENHRY and CDR2 as SYGVKD. CDR3 DNA: TGTGCCATCAAAACCGTCAACACTGAAGCTTTCTTT. The encoded protein is CAIKTVNTEAFF.

This clonotype was seen many times. The V call is TRBV5-1, the J call TRBJ2-7; D is ambiguous. Germline V lookup: CDR1 SGHRS, CDR2 YFSETQ. The CDR3 totals 14 residues. With 0 bases removed from V and 7 bases from J, the gap between germline ends came to 14 bases. The CDR3 is CASSLGQPLGEQYF. CDR3 DNA: TGCGCCAGCAGCTTGGGGCAACCCCTGGGGGAGCAGTACTTC.

In the case of this clonotype: Given a much more abundant clone one base away, this may be a read error. The CDR3 is CASGLGGVAKNIQYF. The CDR3 DNA follows: TGTGCCAGCGGTTTGGGCGGGGTCGCCAAAAACATTCAGTACTTC. This chain uses TRBV12-3 or TRBV12-4 with TRBJ2-4, with D perhaps matching TRBD2 (6 bases). This CDR3 contains 15 residues.

This clonotype was recorded at least ten times. The chain has TRBV5-6 and TRBJ2-1; 7 bases line up with TRBD1. This CDR3 has 13 amino acids. Trimming cost V 2 bases and J 8 bases; bases outside gene matches: 4. Germline loops: CDR1 SGHDT, CDR2 YYEEEE. CDR3 loop: CASSFDRADEQFF. CDR3 in DNA: TGTGCCAGCAGCTTCGACAGGGCGGATGAGCAGTTCTTC. Complete variable domain (other parts from reference TRBV5-6 and TRBJ2-1): DAGVTQSPTHLIKTRGQQVTLRCSPKSGHDTVSWYQQALGQGPQFIFQYYEEEERQRGNFPDRFSGHQFPNYSSELNVNALLLGDSALYLCASSFDRADEQFFGPGTRLTVL.

This clonotype was seen just once. The gene calls are TRBV7-9 and TRBJ2-1; D gene unclear. Germline CDR1 SEHNR, CDR2 FQNEAQ (reference sequence). The CDR3 runs 12 residues. The ends were cut back, 3 bases at V and 6 bases at J, with 6 bases in the middle. The CDR3 nucleotides read TGTGCCAGCAGCTTTATTCCCAATGAGCAGTTCTTC. It codes for CASSFIPNEQFF.

This clonotype has ten or more counts. V and J are TRBV28 and TRBJ2-7; D perhaps matches TRBD1 (6 bases). Trimming took 6 bases from V and 0 from J, leaving 12 bases between them. Germline lookup yields CDR1 MDHEN and CDR2 SYDVKM. This CDR3 contains 14 residues. The CDR3 is CASSRQVSSYEQYF. CDR3 DNA: TGTGCCAGCAGCCGACAGGTTTCCTCCTACGAGCAGTACTTC.